The 26 T cell receptor beta chains reported below all come from one sample, sequenced in a study of blood T cell repertoires in COVID-19. Libraries were prepared by immunoSEQ multiplex PCR; TCRdb keeps only in-frame clonotypes and omits some of them. This table holds about 170,000 clones, roughly 84% found once. Material for sequencing was peripheral blood. The receptors here all came from a woman aged 55-70 years with acute or convalescent COVID-19.

The V gene is TRBV11-3, the J gene TRBJ2-5; a weak D match, TRBD2 (6 bases). V lost 5 bases and J 3 bases, leaving 13 bases between the germline ends. This CDR3 comprises 14 residues. CDR1 is SGHNT and CDR2 is YENEEA in the germline V gene. This chain's CDR3 is CASSRGTREETQYF. CDR3 bases: TGTGCCAGCAGCCGGGGGACCAGAGAAGAGACCCAGTACTTC.

This clone was counted a single time. The V and J genes are TRBV7-9 and TRBJ1-2, with no clear D. The germline V and J ends were trimmed by 1 base and 3 bases, with 6 bases remaining between them. CDR1 and CDR2 from the germline V gene are SEHNR and FQNEAQ (reference sequence). This CDR3 has 13 amino acids. The chain's CDR3 is CASSLGADYGYTF. CDR3 DNA sequence: TGTGCCAGCAGCTTAGGTGCGGACTATGGCTACACCTTC.

The chain employs TRBV6-4 and TRBJ2-3, with 9 bases that match TRBD2. CDR3 length: 15 amino acids. Germline lookup yields CDR1 MRHNA and CDR2 SNTAGT. Losses at the gene ends were 3 bases for V and 3 bases for J; bases not matched to a gene: 4. CDR3 sequence reads: CASSEGGGATDTQYF. The CDR3 DNA sequence: TGTGCCAGCAGTGAAGGCGGGGGGGCAACAGATACGCAGTATTTT.

The chain is built from TRBV7-2 and TRBJ1-3, with 7 bases lining up with TRBD1. The germline V gene has CDR1 SGHTA and CDR2 FQGNSA. With V trimmed by 3 bases and J by 3 bases, 5 bases remained unmatched. The CDR3 loop spans 15 amino acids. For the CDR3, the DNA is TGTGCCAGCAGCTTCACAGGGGCGGATGGAAACACCATATATTTT. This sequence encodes CASSFTGADGNTIYF.

The chain joins TRBV18 to TRBJ2-7; 9 nucleotides align to TRBD2. The germline CDR1 and CDR2 sequences are KGHSH and LQKENI. The V segment lost 6 bases and the J segment 3 bases; nucleotides outside the gene matches: 9. This CDR3 comprises 15 residues. The DNA for the CDR3 is TGTGCCAGCTCGCTGCTAGCGGGGATCCTCTACGAGCAGTACTTC. Translating gives CASSLLAGILYEQYF.

The chain is built from TRBV7-9 and TRBJ1-2, with 9 positions matching TRBD1. Germline CDR1 is SEHNR and CDR2 is FQNEAQ (reference sequence). V lost 0 bases to trimming and J lost 8 bases; unmatched junction nucleotides: 4. This CDR3 has 14 amino acids. CDR3 DNA sequence: TGTGCCAGCAGCTTAGCTTGGACAGGGGAAGGCTACACCTTC. Translated, it gives CASSLAWTGEGYTF.

This chain links TRBV7-2 with TRBJ1-3, with D maybe TRBD1 (5 bases). Trimming took 5 bases from V and 2 from J, leaving 7 bases between them. The CDR3 runs 13 residues. Germline CDR1 is SGHTA and CDR2 is FQGNSA. CDR3 bases: TGTGCCAGCAGCGACAGTGCTGGAAACACCATATATTTT. Translation gives CASSDSAGNTIYF.

The chain employs TRBV5-6 and TRBJ1-6; 10 positions match TRBD1. The germline CDR1 and CDR2 sequences are SGHDT and YYEEEE. The CDR3 covers 16 residues. The V and J ends lost 0 bases and 7 bases, in that order; junction bases with no gene match: 4. The CDR3 DNA sequence: TGTGCCAGCAGCTTGGACGGGACAGGGGTCAATTCACCCCTCCACTTT. Translation gives CASSLDGTGVNSPLHF.

This sequence joins TRBV24-1 and TRBJ2-7; TRBD1 agrees at 7 bases. This CDR3 has 14 residues. With V trimmed by 3 bases and J by 4 bases, 5 bases remained unmatched. In germline, CDR1 is KGHDR, CDR2 SFDVKD. As DNA, the CDR3 is TGTGCCACCAGTGATGCCGGGACAGTTTACGAGCAGTACTTC. It yields the protein CATSDAGTVYEQYF.

The rearrangement uses TRBV30 and TRBJ1-4; weak D call: TRBD1 (5 bases). Germline V gene sequence: CDR1 GTSNPN, CDR2 SVGIG (reference sequence). The CDR3 runs 13 residues. Trimming shortened V by 3 bases and J by 7 bases, and 12 bases separated the two germline ends. CDR3 in amino acids: CAWSRGGGEKLFF. The CDR3 DNA sequence: TGTGCCTGGAGCCGTGGGGGGGGTGAAAAACTGTTTTTT.

A few counts support this clone. This chain connects TRBV7-2 to TRBJ1-5, with D perhaps TRBD1 (6 bases). V lost 6 bases and J lost 1, with 13 bases in between. The CDR3 loop spans 15 amino acids. Per germline, CDR1 SGHTA and CDR2 FQGNSA. This CDR3 is CASRLGHLSNQPQHF. DNA of the CDR3: TGTGCCAGCAGGTTGGGACATCTGAGCAATCAGCCCCAGCATTTT.

This rearrangement joins TRBV6-5 to TRBJ1-2, with TRBD1 as a possible D gene (6 bases). The CDR3 length is 13 residues. The V gene's germline CDR1 is MNHEY and CDR2 SVGAGI. The ends were cut back, 5 bases at V and 2 bases at J, with 9 bases in the middle. The CDR3 reads CASSPGQNYGYTF. The DNA for the CDR3 is TGTGCCAGCAGTCCAGGACAGAACTATGGCTACACCTTC.

The rearrangement joins TRBV4-1 to TRBJ1-2; TRBD1 is a possible D gene (6 bases). CDR1 is MGHRA and CDR2 is YSYEKL in the germline V gene. Trimming cost V 8 bases and J 8 bases, with 15 bases left between them. The CDR3 consists of 12 residues. The CDR3: CASSGQLGGYTF. Here the CDR3 DNA reads TGCGCCAGCTCGGGACAATTAGGAGGCTACACCTTC.

The chain couples TRBV7-8 to TRBJ1-1; 9 positions match TRBD1. The CDR3 runs 15 residues. Germline V gives CDR1 SGHVS, CDR2 FQNEAQ. V dropped 10 bases and J dropped 3; count of bases not matched to a gene: 12. CDR3 bases: TGTGCCACCTCCCTGGGACAGGGTCGACACACTGAAGCTTTCTTT. It encodes CATSLGQGRHTEAFF.

The V gene is TRBV5-1, the J gene TRBJ2-5; possibly TRBD1 for D (5 bases). The V end lost 0 bases, the J end lost 5 bases, and 14 bases lay between the germline ends. The CDR3 loop spans 15 amino acids. Germline V CDR1 and CDR2: SGHRS, YFSETQ. The CDR3 sequence is CASSLGVQGRETQYF. The DNA of the CDR3 is TGCGCCAGCAGCTTGGGGGTTCAGGGAAGGGAGACCCAGTACTTC.

The chain joins TRBV12-3 or TRBV12-4 to TRBJ1-2; D is uncertain. V was pared by 5 bases and J by 6 bases, with 13 bases between. The CDR3 extends over 13 amino acids. Here the CDR3 reads CASSTTGRNGYTF. The CDR3 region has the DNA TGTGCCAGCAGTACAACCGGGAGGAATGGCTACACCTTC.

About this clone itself: The sample has other DNA sequences that encode this CDR3 too. This chain uses TRBV7-3 with TRBJ2-5; D might be TRBD2 (6 bases). V was pared by 3 bases and J by 2 bases, with 10 bases between. The CDR3 is made up of 14 amino acids. The V gene's germline CDR1 is SGHTA and CDR2 FQGTGA. CDR3 sequence reads: CASSFGTSQETQYF. The CDR3 bases are TGTGCCAGCAGCTTCGGGACTTCACAAGAGACCCAGTACTTC. The full variable domain, with the rest looked up from reference TRBV7-3 and TRBJ2-5, is GAGVSQTPSNKVTEKGKYVELRCDPISGHTALYWYRQSLGQGPEFLIYFQGTGAADDSGLPNDRFFAVRPEGSVSTLKIQRTERGDSAVYLCASSFGTSQETQYFGPGTRLLVL.

The chain carries TRBV6-2 or TRBV6-3 and TRBJ2-7, with a tentative D call TRBD2 (5 bases). Germline V gene data show CDR1 as MNHEY and CDR2 as SVGEGT. The CDR3 sequence is 14 residues long. Trimming removed 5 bases from V and 2 bases from J, with 13 bases in between. The CDR3 region has the DNA TGTGCCAGCAGTCGGCGGGCGACGGCCTACGAGCAGTACTTC. Translated, it gives CASSRRATAYEQYF.

The J gene is TRBJ1-5, the V gene TRBV6-5; D unresolved. The CDR3 contains 14 residues. The germline V gene encodes CDR1 MNHEY and CDR2 SVGAGI. Trimming stripped 8 bases from V and 5 bases from J, with 16 bases between. CDR3 loop: CASSLERRDQPQHF. CDR3 nucleotide sequence: TGTGCCAGCTCTTTAGAGAGGCGGGATCAGCCCCAGCATTTT.

The chain employs TRBV28 and TRBJ1-1; tentative D call: TRBD1 (6 bases). Germline V gene data show CDR1 as MDHEN and CDR2 as SYDVKM. The CDR3 covers 13 residues. V was shortened by 2 bases and J by 6 bases, with 10 bases between the two germline ends. The CDR3 sequence is CASSLTGRPEAFF. Here the CDR3 DNA reads TGTGCCAGCAGTTTAACAGGGAGACCTGAAGCTTTCTTT.

The chain has TRBV6-2 or TRBV6-3 and TRBJ2-7, with 9 nucleotides matching TRBD1. The CDR3 is made up of 15 amino acids. Per the germline V gene, CDR1 is MNHEY and CDR2 is SVGEGT. With 5 bases clipped from V and 4 bases from J, the junction kept 9 bases outside the gene matches. Written as DNA, the CDR3 is TGTGCCAGCAGTCCCGGGACAGGGAGTAAGTACGAGCAGTACTTC. Amino acids: CASSPGTGSKYEQYF.

CDR3 bases: TGTGCCAGCAGCTTCGTACCGGGACTCAGTGGAAACACCATATATTTT. Its protein is CASSFVPGLSGNTIYF. The V call is TRBV7-9, the J call TRBJ1-3, with D maybe TRBD1 (5 bases). V was shortened by 3 bases and J by 3 bases, with 15 bases between the two germline ends. The CDR3 contains 16 residues. Germline V gene data show CDR1 as SEHNR and CDR2 as FQNEAQ (reference sequence).

This chain links TRBV9 with TRBJ1-4, with 9 bases lining up with TRBD1. The CDR3 loop spans 15 amino acids. CDR1 is SGDLS, CDR2 YYNGEE, per germline. V shed 3 bases and J 3 bases; nucleotides not matched to a gene: 3. The CDR3: CASSGGDRANEKLFF. CDR3 in DNA: TGTGCCAGCAGCGGAGGGGACAGGGCTAATGAAAAACTGTTTTTT.

The CDR3 reads CASSLGRGNGTDTQYF. CDR3 coding DNA: TGTGCCAGCAGCTTGGGGCGGGGGAATGGCACAGATACGCAGTATTTT. This chain links TRBV5-4 with TRBJ2-3; TRBD2 aligns across 7 bases. With 0 bases clipped from V and 1 base from J, the junction kept 5 bases outside the gene matches. CDR3 length: 16 residues. Germline V lookup: CDR1 SGHNT, CDR2 YYREEE (reference sequence).

The chain links TRBV27 to TRBJ2-7; tentatively, D is TRBD1 (5 bases). The length of the CDR3 is 16 residues. The germline V gene has CDR1 MNHEY and CDR2 SMNVEV (reference sequence). Trimming took 1 base from V and 0 from J, leaving 13 bases between them. The chain's CDR3 is CASSLYPGRNSYEQYF. The CDR3 DNA reads TGTGCCAGCAGTTTATACCCAGGGCGCAACTCCTACGAGCAGTACTTC.

V usage is TRBV2 and J usage is TRBJ2-7; no firm D call. The CDR3 has 13 amino acids. Trimming shortened V by 6 bases and J by 6 bases, and 15 bases separated the two germline ends. Germline V CDR1 and CDR2: SNHLY, FYNNEI. The CDR3 region is CASSEPPYAEQYF. The CDR3 DNA reads TGTGCCAGCAGCGAACCCCCCTATGCCGAGCAGTACTTC.